This entry lists 23 T cell receptor beta chains sequenced from one sample in a study of T cells in Graves' hyperthyroidism and ophthalmopathy. RNA transcripts gave rise to amplified TCR beta CDR3 regions. Primed by the HTBI set, a first-round RT-PCR was run on the TCR CDR3. TCRdb analysed the multiplex PCR reads with MiXCR anew, one entry per CDR3 protein. The sample has about 640,000 distinct CDR3 sequences; about 20% are singletons. The specimen sequenced was blood. Receptor source: a man aged 25-45 years with Graves' ophthalmopathy.

V usage is TRBV15 and J usage is TRBJ2-2; 11 bases agree with TRBD2. The trim removed 1 base at V and 7 bases at J, leaving 2 bases unmatched. Germline V lookup: CDR1 LNHNV, CDR2 YYDKDF (reference sequence). This CDR3 region has 15 residues. In nucleotides, the CDR3 is TGTGCCACCAGCAGAGGACTAGCGGGACTCGGGGAGCTGTTTTTT. It translates to CATSRGLAGLGELFF.

This rearrangement joins TRBV28 to TRBJ2-6, with D unclear. V was clipped by 4 bases and J by 5 bases, with 9 bases between them. The CDR3 is 14 residues long. Germline values: CDR1 MDHEN, CDR2 SYDVKM. The CDR3 DNA follows: TGTGCCAGCAGTTCCCCCTCGCGGGCCAACGTCCTGACTTTC. Translation gives CASSSPSRANVLTF.

This clonotype was counted ten times or more. The chain uses TRBV5-1 and TRBJ2-3; D may be TRBD2 (5 bases). This CDR3 region has 15 residues. The germline gives CDR1 SGHRS, CDR2 YFSETQ. V was clipped by 4 bases and J by 2 bases, with 14 bases between them. The CDR3 region is CASSVEGLVTDTQYF. CDR3 coding DNA: TGCGCCAGCAGCGTCGAGGGCCTAGTCACAGATACGCAGTATTTT.

This clonotype was counted many times. The chain employs TRBV2 and TRBJ2-7; D tentatively reads TRBD1 or TRBD2 (6 bases each). The germline V gene encodes CDR1 SNHLY and CDR2 FYNNEI. Trimming stripped 4 bases from V and 5 bases from J, with 12 bases between. CDR3 size: 13 residues. The CDR3 reads CASSGFGGDEQYF. Here the CDR3 DNA reads TGTGCCAGCAGTGGATTCGGGGGCGACGAGCAGTACTTC.

J is TRBJ1-6 and V is TRBV7-9; possible D gene TRBD1, 5 bases. The V and J ends lost 5 bases and 13 bases respectively, with 18 bases between them. The CDR3 has 14 residues. CDR1 and CDR2 from the germline V gene are SEHNR and FQNEAQ (reference sequence). The CDR3 is CASSGPGLNSPLHF. The CDR3 DNA is TGTGCCAGCAGCGGTCCGGGACTAAACTCGCCCCTCCACTTT.

The chain couples TRBV27 to TRBJ1-5, with D tentatively TRBD1 (5 bases). The CDR3 spans 13 residues. V was shortened by 5 bases and J by 7 bases, with 12 bases between the two germline ends. The V gene's germline CDR1 is MNHEY and CDR2 SMNVEV (reference sequence). Here the CDR3 reads CASSIRERQPQHF. The CDR3 coding sequence is TGTGCCAGCAGTATCAGGGAACGACAGCCCCAGCATTTT.

There are many counts of this clonotype. Written as DNA, the CDR3 is TGTGCCAGCAGTTACGGCGGGGTCACTTCCTCCTACGAGCAGTACTTC. Amino acids: CASSYGGVTSSYEQYF. V usage is TRBV6-1 and J usage is TRBJ2-7; perhaps TRBD2 as D (6 bases). Germline CDR1 is MNHNS and CDR2 is SASEGT. The CDR3 has 16 amino acids. The germline V and J ends were trimmed by 5 bases and 0 bases, with 17 bases remaining between them.

The chain employs TRBV28 and TRBJ2-7; 7 bases match TRBD2. V lost 6 bases to trimming and J lost 1 base; unmatched junction nucleotides: 9. Germline CDR1 is MDHEN and CDR2 is SYDVKM. The CDR3 has 15 amino acids. CDR3 sequence: CASSPGGRGSYEQYF. The DNA of the CDR3 is TGTGCCAGCAGCCCGGGAGGCCGCGGTTCCTACGAGCAGTACTTC.

The chain has TRBV12-3 or TRBV12-4 and TRBJ2-1; TRBD2 agrees at 13 bases. The J segment lost 4 bases and the V segment lost 6 bases, leaving 6 bases of the junction unmatched. There are 16 residues in the CDR3. The CDR3 DNA follows: TGTGCCAGCAGCCGAGGGACTAGCGGGACTTACAATGAGCAGTTCTTC. This translates into CASSRGTSGTYNEQFF.

This clonotype turned up a few times. The chain has TRBV28 and TRBJ1-6; D call uncertain. Trimming cost V 1 base and J 9 bases, with 10 bases left between them. This CDR3 is built from 14 residues. CDR1 MDHEN and CDR2 SYDVKM come from the germline V gene. The CDR3, as DNA: TGTGCCAGCAGTTTATTTGGGGAAAGTTCACCCCTCCACTTT. Its protein is CASSLFGESSPLHF.

To note about this clonotype: Mismatch with germline at one junction end may stem from a read error. The genes are TRBV6-1 and TRBJ2-5; D tentatively fits TRBD1 or TRBD2 (5 bases each). CDR1 MNHNS and CDR2 SASEGT come from the germline V gene. The CDR3 sequence is 13 residues long. The CDR3 coding sequence is TGTGCCAGCACCGAACGGGGCGGTGAGACCCGGTACTTC. Translating it yields CASTERGGETRYF.

The rearrangement joins TRBV5-1 to TRBJ2-3, with D unresolved. CDR3 length equals 15 residues. Deletions cut 0 bases from V and 4 bases from J, with 12 bases between. Germline V CDR1 and CDR2: SGHRS, YFSETQ. This chain's CDR3 is CASSLEALSADTQYF. The DNA for the CDR3 is TGCGCCAGCAGCTTGGAAGCGTTGAGCGCAGATACGCAGTATTTT.

As regards this clonotype: With a much larger clone just one base away, this may be a read error. V usage is TRBV30 and J usage is TRBJ2-3; 12 bases fit TRBD2. Looked up from germline, CDR1 is GTSNPN and CDR2 is SVGIG (reference sequence). Unmatched junction bases numbered 6, after V lost 2 bases and J lost 3 bases. CDR3 length: 16 residues. CDR3 in amino acids: CAWSYLLAGGTDTQYF. The CDR3 DNA reads as TGTGCCTGGAGTTACTTACTAGCGGGAGGAACAGATACGCAGTATTTT.

V is TRBV20-1 and J is TRBJ2-7; D may be TRBD2 (6 bases). V lost 7 bases, J lost 3 bases, and 16 bases lay in between. Per germline, CDR1 DFQATT and CDR2 SNEGSKA (reference sequence). The CDR3 is 13 residues long. The CDR3 region has the DNA TGCAGTGGGGAGACGGGACTCGGCTACGAGCAGTACTTC. It yields the protein CSGETGLGYEQYF.

At least ten counts were recorded for this clonotype. The J gene is TRBJ2-7, the V gene TRBV20-1; TRBD2 matches 11 bases. The junction had 7 bases not matched to a gene; V was cut back by 3 bases and J by 3 bases. Germline assignment: CDR1 DFQATT and CDR2 SNEGSKA (reference sequence). The CDR3 is 15 amino acids. The CDR3 region has the DNA TGCAGTGCTAGTCCCGGGACTAGCGGCAACTACGAGCAGTACTTC. Translated, it gives CSASPGTSGNYEQYF.

This clonotype appeared once. This chain links TRBV5-6 with TRBJ2-2; D remains ambiguous. Germline assignment: CDR1 SGHDT and CDR2 YYEEEE. The V end was cut by 1 base, the J end by 0 bases, with 10 bases between. The CDR3 spans 16 residues. The CDR3 coding sequence is TGTGCCAGCAGCTTGTTCGTAAGATCGAACACCGGGGAGCTGTTTTTT. Its translation is CASSLFVRSNTGELFF.

This chain links TRBV20-1 with TRBJ2-7; no definite D call. CDR1 DFQATT and CDR2 SNEGSKA come from the germline V gene (reference sequence). Trimming shortened V by 7 bases and J by 0 bases, and 13 bases separated the two germline ends. The length of the CDR3 is 13 residues. CDR3 loop: CSVAPGSSYEQYF. The CDR3 bases are TGCAGTGTCGCACCGGGCTCCTCCTACGAGCAGTACTTC.

CDR3 loop: CASSAEGRSYNEQFF. The DNA of the CDR3 is TGTGCCAGCAGCGCCGAGGGGCGCTCCTACAATGAGCAGTTCTTC. This chain connects TRBV9 to TRBJ2-1; possibly TRBD1 or TRBD2 for D (5 bases each). The germline V gene has CDR1 SGDLS and CDR2 YYNGEE. CDR3 length equals 15 residues. The ends were cut back, 3 bases at V and 0 bases at J, with 10 bases in the middle.

This clonotype was counted between two and nine times. The genes are TRBV4-1 and TRBJ2-7, with TRBD2 matching 12 bases. The CDR3 sequence is 17 residues long. V shed 1 base and J 3 bases; nucleotides not matched to a gene: 7. CDR1 and CDR2 (germline): MGHRA, YSYEKL. The CDR3 DNA is TGCGCCAGCAGCCAAGTGGGGACTAGCGGGTTACACTACGAGCAGTACTTC. It is translated as CASSQVGTSGLHYEQYF.

The chain uses TRBV19 and TRBJ1-2, with 8 bases matching TRBD1. In germline, CDR1 is LNHDA, CDR2 SQIVND (reference sequence). CDR3 size: 14 residues. V lost 4 bases to trimming and J lost 5 bases; unmatched junction nucleotides: 6. CDR3 sequence (DNA): TGTGCCAGTAGTACCCACGACAGGGGATATGGCTACACCTTC. Translated: CASSTHDRGYGYTF. The full variable domain, with the rest looked up from reference TRBV19 and TRBJ1-2, is DGGITQSPKYLFRKEGQNVTLSCEQNLNHDAMYWYRQDPGQGLRLIYYSQIVNDFQKGDIAEGYSVSREKKESFPLTVTSAQKNPTAFYLCASSTHDRGYGYTFGSGTRLTVV.

This sequence joins TRBV7-9 and TRBJ2-3, with TRBD1 matching over 7 bases. The junction had 6 bases not matched to a gene; V was cut back by 0 bases and J by 0 bases. Germline V gene sequence: CDR1 SEHNR, CDR2 FQNEAQ (reference sequence). CDR3 length equals 17 residues. In DNA form, the CDR3 reads TGTGCCAGCAGCTTAGCGGGGACAGCCCGAAGCACAGATACGCAGTATTTT. Its translation: CASSLAGTARSTDTQYF.

The rearrangement joins TRBV5-1 to TRBJ2-3, with D unclear. Germline assignment: CDR1 SGHRS and CDR2 YFSETQ. The CDR3 loop spans 12 amino acids. V lost 4 bases to trimming and J lost 6 bases, with 9 bases between them. The CDR3 bases are TGCGCCAGCAGCCAGGTAGGGGATACGCAGTATTTT. Protein: CASSQVGDTQYF.

In its sample, this clonotype was seen many times. The CDR3 DNA follows: TGTGCCAGCTCATCAACTAGCGGGAGGGCCGTAAATGAGCAGTTCTTC. It yields the protein CASSSTSGRAVNEQFF. J is TRBJ2-1 and V is TRBV18, with 13 bases identical to TRBD2. Germline CDR1 reads KGHSH; CDR2 reads LQKENI. The CDR3 spans 16 residues. Trimming took 5 bases from V and 7 from J; bases not matched to a gene: 8.